This T cell receptor beta chain came from a study of multiple sclerosis patients with progressive multifocal leukoencephalopathy. The wider study: Longitudinal control samples came from natalizumab-treated multiple sclerosis patients without PML.

Assay: immunoSEQ multiplex PCR; the TCRdb copy retains only in-frame clones and omits some. The sample carries about 30,000 clones, over 90% recorded once. The time point denotes: before natalizumab initiation. T0 refers to blood drawn before natalizumab was first infused. The V gene's germline CDR1 is SGHAT and CDR2 FQNNGV. The CDR3 loop spans 15 amino acids. With V trimmed by 8 bases and J by 0 bases, 9 bases remained unmatched. The V and J genes are TRBV11-2 and TRBJ1-1, with 7 positions matching TRBD1. The sequence was obtained from a man aged 25 to 45 with multiple sclerosis. Sample: PBMCs. CDR3 coding DNA: TGTGCCAGCGGTTGGGAGGGGGCGATGAACACTGAAGCTTTCTTT. Translated: CASGWEGAMNTEAFF.